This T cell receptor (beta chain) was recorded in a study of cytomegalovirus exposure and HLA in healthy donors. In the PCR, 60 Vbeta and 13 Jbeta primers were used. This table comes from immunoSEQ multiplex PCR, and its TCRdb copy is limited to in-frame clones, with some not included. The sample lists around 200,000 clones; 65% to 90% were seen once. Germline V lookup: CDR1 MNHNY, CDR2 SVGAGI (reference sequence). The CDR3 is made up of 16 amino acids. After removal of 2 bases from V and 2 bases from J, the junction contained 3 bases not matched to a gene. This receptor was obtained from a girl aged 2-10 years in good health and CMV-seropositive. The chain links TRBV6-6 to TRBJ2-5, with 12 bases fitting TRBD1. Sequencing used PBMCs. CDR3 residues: CASSYGTGGLQETQYF. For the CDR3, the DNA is TGTGCCAGCAGTTACGGGACAGGGGGCCTTCAAGAGACCCAGTACTTC.